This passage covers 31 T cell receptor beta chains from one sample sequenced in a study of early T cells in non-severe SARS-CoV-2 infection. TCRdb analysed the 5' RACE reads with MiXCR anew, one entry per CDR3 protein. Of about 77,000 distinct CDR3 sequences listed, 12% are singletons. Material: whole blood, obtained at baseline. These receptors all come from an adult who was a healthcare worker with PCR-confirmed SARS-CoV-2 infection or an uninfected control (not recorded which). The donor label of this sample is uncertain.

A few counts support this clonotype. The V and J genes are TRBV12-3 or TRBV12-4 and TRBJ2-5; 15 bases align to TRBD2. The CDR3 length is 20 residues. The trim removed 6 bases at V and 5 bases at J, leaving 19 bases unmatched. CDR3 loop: CASSPAQGLAGGGVYETQYF. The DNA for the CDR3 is TGTGCCAGCAGCCCGGCACAGGGACTAGCGGGAGGAGGAGTATATGAGACCCAGTACTTC.

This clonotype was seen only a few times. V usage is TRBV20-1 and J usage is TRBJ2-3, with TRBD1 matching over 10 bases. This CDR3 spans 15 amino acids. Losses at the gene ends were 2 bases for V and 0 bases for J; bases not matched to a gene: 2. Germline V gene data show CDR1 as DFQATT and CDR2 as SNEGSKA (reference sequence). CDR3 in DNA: TGCAGTGCTAGACCGGGACAGGGGAGCACAGATACGCAGTATTTT. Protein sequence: CSARPGQGSTDTQYF.

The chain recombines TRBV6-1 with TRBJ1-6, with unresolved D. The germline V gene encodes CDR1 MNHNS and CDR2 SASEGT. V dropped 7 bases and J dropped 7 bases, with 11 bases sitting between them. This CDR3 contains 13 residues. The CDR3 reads CASTMMRNSPLHF. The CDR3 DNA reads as TGTGCCAGCACAATGATGAGGAATTCACCCCTCCACTTT.

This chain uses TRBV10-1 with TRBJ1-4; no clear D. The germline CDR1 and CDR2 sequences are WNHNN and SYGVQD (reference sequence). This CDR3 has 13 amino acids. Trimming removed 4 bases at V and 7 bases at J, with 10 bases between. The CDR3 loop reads CASSVGPGEKLFF. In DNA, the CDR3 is TGCGCCAGCAGTGTTGGACCGGGTGAAAAACTGTTTTTT.

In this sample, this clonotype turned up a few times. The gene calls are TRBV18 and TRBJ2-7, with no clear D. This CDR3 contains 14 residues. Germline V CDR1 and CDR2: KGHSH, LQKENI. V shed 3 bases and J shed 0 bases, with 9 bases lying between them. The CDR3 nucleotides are TGTGCCAGCTCACCCTCACAGTCCTCCTACGAGCAGTACTTC. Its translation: CASSPSQSSYEQYF. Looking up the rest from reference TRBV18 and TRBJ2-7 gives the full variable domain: NAGVMQNPRHLVRRRGQEARLRCSPMKGHSHVYWYRQLPEEGLKFMVYLQKENIIDESGMPKERFSAEFPKEGPSILRIQQVVRGDSAAYFCASSPSQSSYEQYFGPGTRLTVT.

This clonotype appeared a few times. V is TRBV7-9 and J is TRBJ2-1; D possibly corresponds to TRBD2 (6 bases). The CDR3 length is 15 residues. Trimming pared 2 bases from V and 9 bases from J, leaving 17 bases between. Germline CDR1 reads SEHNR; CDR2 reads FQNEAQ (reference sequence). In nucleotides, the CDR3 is TGTGCCAGCAGCTTATCGGGGGTTGGCAGCAGTGAGCAGTTCTTC. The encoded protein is CASSLSGVGSSEQFF.

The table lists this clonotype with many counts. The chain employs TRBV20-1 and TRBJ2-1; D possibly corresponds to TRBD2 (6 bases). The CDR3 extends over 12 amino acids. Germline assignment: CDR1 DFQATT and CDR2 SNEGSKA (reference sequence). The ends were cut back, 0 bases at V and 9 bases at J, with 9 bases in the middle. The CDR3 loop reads CSARDLRGEQFF. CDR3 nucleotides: TGCAGTGCTAGAGATCTGCGGGGTGAGCAGTTCTTC.

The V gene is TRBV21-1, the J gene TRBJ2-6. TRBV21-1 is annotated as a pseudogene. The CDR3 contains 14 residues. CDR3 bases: TGTGCCAGCAGCAAAACAACAGGGGCCAACGTCCTGACTTTC. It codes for CASSKTTGANVLTF.

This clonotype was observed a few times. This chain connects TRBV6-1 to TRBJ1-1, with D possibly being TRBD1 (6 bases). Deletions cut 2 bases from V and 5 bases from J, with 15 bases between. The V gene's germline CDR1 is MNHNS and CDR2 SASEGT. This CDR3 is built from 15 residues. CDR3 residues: CASSELRAGETEAFF. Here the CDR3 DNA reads TGTGCCAGCAGTGAACTTAGGGCAGGGGAGACTGAAGCTTTCTTT.

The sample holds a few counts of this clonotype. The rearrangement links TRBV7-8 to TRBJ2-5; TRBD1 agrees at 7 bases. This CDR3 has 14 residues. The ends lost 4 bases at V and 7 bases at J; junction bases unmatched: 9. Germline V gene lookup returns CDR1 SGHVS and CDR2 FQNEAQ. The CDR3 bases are TGTGCCAGCAGCTCTGACAGGGCCTCCAGGACCCAGTACTTC. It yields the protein CASSSDRASRTQYF.

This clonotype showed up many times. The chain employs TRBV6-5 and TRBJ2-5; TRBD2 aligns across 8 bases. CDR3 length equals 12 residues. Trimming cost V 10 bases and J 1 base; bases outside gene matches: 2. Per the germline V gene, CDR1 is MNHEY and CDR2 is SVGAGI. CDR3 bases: TGTGCCACGGGGGGGGCCCAAGAGACCCAGTACTTC. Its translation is CATGGAQETQYF.

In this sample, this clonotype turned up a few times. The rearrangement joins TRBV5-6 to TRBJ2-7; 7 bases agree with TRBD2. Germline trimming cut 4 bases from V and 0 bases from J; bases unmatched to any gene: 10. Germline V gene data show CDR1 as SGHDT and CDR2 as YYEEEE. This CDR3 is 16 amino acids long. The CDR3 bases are TGTGCCAGCAGCCCTCCGGGACTACCTAACTCCTACGAGCAGTACTTC. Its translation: CASSPPGLPNSYEQYF. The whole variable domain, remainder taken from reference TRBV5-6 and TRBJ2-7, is DAGVTQSPTHLIKTRGQQVTLRCSPKSGHDTVSWYQQALGQGPQFIFQYYEEEERQRGNFPDRFSGHQFPNYSSELNVNALLLGDSALYLCASSPPGLPNSYEQYFGPGTRLTVT.

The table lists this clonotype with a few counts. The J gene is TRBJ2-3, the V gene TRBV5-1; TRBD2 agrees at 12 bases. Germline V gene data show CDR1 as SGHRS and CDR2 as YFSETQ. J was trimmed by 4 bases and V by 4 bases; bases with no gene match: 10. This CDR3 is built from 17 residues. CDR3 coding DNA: TGCGCCAGCAGCCAAAAGACTAGCGGGGGTTTCGCAGATACGCAGTATTTT. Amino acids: CASSQKTSGGFADTQYF.

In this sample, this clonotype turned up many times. The CDR3 spells CASSSQATGAGYGYTF. The DNA for the CDR3 is TGTGCCAGCAGCTCCCAGGCGACAGGGGCGGGCTATGGCTACACCTTC. The V and J genes are TRBV7-2 and TRBJ1-2, with 8 bases aligning to TRBD1. CDR1 and CDR2 (germline): SGHTA, FQGNSA. The CDR3 length is 16 residues. V was clipped by 4 bases and J by 4 bases; unmatched bases: 11.

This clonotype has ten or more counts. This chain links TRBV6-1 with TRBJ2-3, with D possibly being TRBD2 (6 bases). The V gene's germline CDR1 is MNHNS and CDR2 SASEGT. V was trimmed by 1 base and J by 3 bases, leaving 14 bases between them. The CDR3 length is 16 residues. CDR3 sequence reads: CASSEVGGWETDTQYF. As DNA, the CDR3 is TGTGCCAGCAGTGAAGTCGGGGGATGGGAAACAGATACGCAGTATTTT.

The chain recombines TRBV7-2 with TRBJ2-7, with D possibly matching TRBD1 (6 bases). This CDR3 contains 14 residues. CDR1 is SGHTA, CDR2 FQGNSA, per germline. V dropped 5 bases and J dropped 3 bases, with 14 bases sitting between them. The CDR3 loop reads CASSVDRRNYEQYF. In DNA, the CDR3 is TGTGCCAGCAGCGTAGACAGGAGAAACTACGAGCAGTACTTC. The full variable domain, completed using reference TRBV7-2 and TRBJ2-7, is GAGVSQSPSNKVTEKGKDVELRCDPISGHTALYWYRQSLGQGLEFLIYFQGNSAPDKSGLPSDRFSAERTGGSVSTLTIQRTQQEDSAVYLCASSVDRRNYEQYFGPGTRLTVT.

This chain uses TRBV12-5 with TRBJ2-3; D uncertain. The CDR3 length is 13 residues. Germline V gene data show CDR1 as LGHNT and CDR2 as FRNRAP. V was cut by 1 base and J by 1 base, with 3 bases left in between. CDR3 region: CASGLGGTDTQYF. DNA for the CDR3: TGTGCTAGTGGTTTGGGTGGCACAGATACGCAGTATTTT.

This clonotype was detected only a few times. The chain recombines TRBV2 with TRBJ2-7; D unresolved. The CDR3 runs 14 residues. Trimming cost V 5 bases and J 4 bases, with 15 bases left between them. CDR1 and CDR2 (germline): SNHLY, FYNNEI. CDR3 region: CASSTEHSYYEQYF. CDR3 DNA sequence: TGTGCCAGCAGTACAGAACATTCCTATTACGAGCAGTACTTC.

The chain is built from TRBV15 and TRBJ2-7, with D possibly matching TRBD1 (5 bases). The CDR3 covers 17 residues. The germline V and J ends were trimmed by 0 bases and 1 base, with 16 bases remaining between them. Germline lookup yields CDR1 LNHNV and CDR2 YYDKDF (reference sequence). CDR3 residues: CATSRDSGAAISYEQYF. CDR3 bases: TGTGCCACCAGCAGAGATTCTGGGGCAGCTATTTCCTACGAGCAGTACTTC.

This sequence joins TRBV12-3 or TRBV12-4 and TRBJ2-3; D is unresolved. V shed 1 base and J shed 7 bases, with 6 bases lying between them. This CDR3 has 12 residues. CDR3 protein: CASSLVENTQYF. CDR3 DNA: TGTGCCAGCAGTTTAGTTGAAAATACGCAGTATTTT.

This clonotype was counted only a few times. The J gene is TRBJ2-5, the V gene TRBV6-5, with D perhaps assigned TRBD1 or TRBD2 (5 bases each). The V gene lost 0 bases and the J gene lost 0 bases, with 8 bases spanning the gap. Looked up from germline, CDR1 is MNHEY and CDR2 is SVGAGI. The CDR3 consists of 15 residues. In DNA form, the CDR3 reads TGTGCCAGCAGTTACTCGATGGGGGACCAAGAGACCCAGTACTTC. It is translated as CASSYSMGDQETQYF.

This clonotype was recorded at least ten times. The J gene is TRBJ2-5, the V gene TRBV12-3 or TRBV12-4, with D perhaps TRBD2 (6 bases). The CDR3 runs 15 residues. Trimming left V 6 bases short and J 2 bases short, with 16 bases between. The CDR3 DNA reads TGTGCCAGCAGAACTCTAGCGCTGGGGCAAGAGACCCAGTACTTC. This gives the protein CASRTLALGQETQYF.

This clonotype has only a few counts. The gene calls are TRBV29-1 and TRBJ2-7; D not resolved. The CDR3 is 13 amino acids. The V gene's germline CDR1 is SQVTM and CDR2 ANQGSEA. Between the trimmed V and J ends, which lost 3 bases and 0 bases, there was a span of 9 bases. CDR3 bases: TGCAGCGTTGAGACCGAAAGCTCCTACGAGCAGTACTTC. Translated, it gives CSVETESSYEQYF.

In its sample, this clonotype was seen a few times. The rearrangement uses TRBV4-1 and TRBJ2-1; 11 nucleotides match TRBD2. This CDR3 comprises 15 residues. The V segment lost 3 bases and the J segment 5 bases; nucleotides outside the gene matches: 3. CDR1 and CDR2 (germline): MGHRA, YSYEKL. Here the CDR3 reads CASSQGLADHNEQFF. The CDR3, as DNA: TGCGCCAGCAGCCAGGGACTAGCGGATCACAATGAGCAGTTCTTC.

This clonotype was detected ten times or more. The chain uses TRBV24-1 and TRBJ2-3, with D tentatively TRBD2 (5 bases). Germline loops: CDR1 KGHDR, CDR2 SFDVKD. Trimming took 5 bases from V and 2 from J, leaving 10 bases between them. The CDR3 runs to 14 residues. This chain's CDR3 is CATSAVGDTDTQYF. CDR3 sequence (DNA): TGTGCCACCAGTGCGGTCGGGGACACAGATACGCAGTATTTT.

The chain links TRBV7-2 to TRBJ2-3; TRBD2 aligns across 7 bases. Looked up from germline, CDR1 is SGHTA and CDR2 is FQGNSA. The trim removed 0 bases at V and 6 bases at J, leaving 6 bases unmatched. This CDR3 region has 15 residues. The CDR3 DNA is TGTGCCAGCAGCTTAGCGGGAGGGCCCTGGGATACGCAGTATTTT. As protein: CASSLAGGPWDTQYF.

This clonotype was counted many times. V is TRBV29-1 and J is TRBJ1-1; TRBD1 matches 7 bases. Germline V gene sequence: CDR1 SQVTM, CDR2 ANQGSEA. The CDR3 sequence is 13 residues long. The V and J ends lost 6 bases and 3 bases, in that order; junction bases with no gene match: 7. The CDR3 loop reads CSVGGQPHTEAFF. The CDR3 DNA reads TGCAGCGTGGGGGGACAGCCCCACACTGAAGCTTTCTTT.

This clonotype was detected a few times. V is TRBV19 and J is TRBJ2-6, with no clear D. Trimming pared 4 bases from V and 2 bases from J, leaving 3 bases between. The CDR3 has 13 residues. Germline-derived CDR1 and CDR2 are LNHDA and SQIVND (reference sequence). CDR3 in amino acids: CASSTPGANVLTF. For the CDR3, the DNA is TGTGCCAGTAGTACCCCTGGGGCCAACGTCCTGACTTTC.

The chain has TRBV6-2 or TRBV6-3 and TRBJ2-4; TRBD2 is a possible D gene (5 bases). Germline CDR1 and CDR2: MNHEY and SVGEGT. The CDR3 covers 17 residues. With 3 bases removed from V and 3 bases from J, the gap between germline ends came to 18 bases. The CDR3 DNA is TGTGCCAGCAGTTATCACATTTCGGGCGGAGGCAAAAACATTCAGTACTTC. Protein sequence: CASSYHISGGGKNIQYF.

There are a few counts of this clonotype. CDR3: CSAISGKATDTQYF. The CDR3 region has the DNA TGCAGTGCTATAAGCGGGAAGGCCACAGATACGCAGTATTTT. The rearrangement uses TRBV20-1 and TRBJ2-3; TRBD2 matches at 7 bases. The CDR3 contains 14 residues. Per germline, CDR1 DFQATT and CDR2 SNEGSKA (reference sequence). The V segment lost 4 bases and the J segment 2 bases; nucleotides outside the gene matches: 6.

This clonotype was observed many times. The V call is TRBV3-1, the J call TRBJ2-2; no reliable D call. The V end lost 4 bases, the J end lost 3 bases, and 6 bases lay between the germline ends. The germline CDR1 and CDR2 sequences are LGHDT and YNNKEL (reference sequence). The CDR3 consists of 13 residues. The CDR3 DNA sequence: TGTGCCAGCAGCCCCGCCCACACCGGGGAGCTGTTTTTT. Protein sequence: CASSPAHTGELFF.